Following are 6 T cell receptor beta chains from one sample sequenced in a study of blood T cell repertoires in COVID-19. Some clones are missing from TCRdb's copy, which holds only in-frame ones; the method was immunoSEQ multiplex PCR. This table holds 310,000 or so clones, around 90% found once. The source material was peripheral blood. The receptors shown here come from a woman in her forties or fifties who had recovered from COVID-19.

The chain is built from TRBV4-3 and TRBJ1-5, with TRBD1 identical over 8 bases. The germline V gene has CDR1 LGHNA and CDR2 YSLEER. There are 21 residues in the CDR3. With V trimmed by 0 bases and J by 0 bases, 16 bases remained unmatched. The CDR3 region is CASSQEGQAPLGPYSNQPQHF. The CDR3 DNA reads TGCGCCAGCAGCCAAGAGGGACAGGCGCCCCTTGGCCCTTATAGCAATCAGCCCCAGCATTTT.

The chain carries TRBV6-1 and TRBJ1-2; no clear D gene. In germline, CDR1 is MNHNS, CDR2 SASEGT. Trimming took off 2 bases at V and 4 bases at J, with 11 bases between the two ends. The CDR3 is 14 amino acids. CDR3 protein: CASSEWREGYGYTF. The CDR3, as DNA: TGTGCCAGCAGTGAATGGAGGGAGGGCTATGGCTACACCTTC.

The chain is built from TRBV20-1 and TRBJ1-1, with D unclear. V was pared by 0 bases and J by 10 bases, with 6 bases between. Looked up from germline, CDR1 is DFQATT and CDR2 is SNEGSKA (reference sequence). The CDR3 extends over 10 amino acids. CDR3 sequence reads: CSARDLAAFF. The DNA for the CDR3 is TGCAGTGCTAGAGACCTGGCAGCTTTCTTT.

The V gene is TRBV5-1, the J gene TRBJ1-2; weak D call: TRBD1 (5 bases). This CDR3 is 12 amino acids long. The V end was cut by 7 bases, the J end by 10 bases, with 17 bases between. Germline V lookup: CDR1 SGHRS, CDR2 YFSETQ. The CDR3 sequence is CASSSFGGHYTF. CDR3 sequence (DNA): TGCGCCAGCTCCTCTTTTGGCGGACACTACACCTTC.

The gene calls are TRBV18 and TRBJ1-1; possibly TRBD1 for D (5 bases). The germline CDR1 and CDR2 sequences are KGHSH and LQKENI. This CDR3 spans 18 amino acids. V was cut by 0 bases and J by 5 bases, with 22 bases left in between. The CDR3 DNA follows: TGTGCCAGCTCACCACCTAGTTCGGGGGGGGGAGGAAGTACTGAAGCTTTCTTT. Translating gives CASSPPSSGGGGSTEAFF.

The chain recombines TRBV25-1 with TRBJ1-5, with D maybe TRBD1 (6 bases). The CDR3 is 13 residues long. V was trimmed by 3 bases and J by 9 bases, leaving 12 bases between them. From germline, CDR1 is MGHDK and CDR2 SYGVNS. In nucleotides, the CDR3 is TGTGCCAGCAGTGATGGGTGGGGGCTGCCCCAGCATTTT. Its protein is CASSDGWGLPQHF.